One and the same sample provided the 5 T cell receptor beta chains below, sequenced in a study of response to subunit inactivated influenza vaccine. One entry per CDR3 protein, called by TCRdb with MiXCR from the RT-PCR reads. The sample records about 700,000 distinct CDR3 sequences, approximately 15% being singletons. The sequencing used PBMCs from blood, collected 14 to 15 days before vaccination. These receptors came from a man aged 50-59 years who received an inactivated influenza vaccine.

This clonotype was seen a few times. The chain combines TRBV7-8 with TRBJ2-5, with 9 bases lining up with TRBD2. CDR3 size: 18 residues. The V segment lost 5 bases and the J segment 5 bases; nucleotides outside the gene matches: 18. CDR1 and CDR2 from the germline V gene are SGHVS and FQNEAQ. The CDR3 spells CASSPRRASGIGTETQYF. The CDR3, as DNA: TGTGCCAGCAGCCCGCGTCGAGCTAGCGGGATAGGAACGGAGACCCAGTACTTC.

This clonotype was observed a handful of times. This chain uses TRBV5-1 with TRBJ1-2; maybe TRBD1 (6 bases). The germline V gene has CDR1 SGHRS and CDR2 YFSETQ. The CDR3 consists of 16 residues. The V and J ends lost 4 bases and 0 bases respectively, with 16 bases between them. In DNA form, the CDR3 reads TGCGCCAGCAGCCAACGCCCCCAGGGGTCTAACTATGGCTACACCTTC. It specifies CASSQRPQGSNYGYTF. Variable domain in full (rest from reference TRBV5-1 and TRBJ1-2): KAGVTQTPRYLIKTRGQQVTLSCSPISGHRSVSWYQQTPGQGLQFLFEYFSETQRNKGNFPGRFSGRQFSNSRSEMNVSTLELGDSALYLCASSQRPQGSNYGYTFGSGTRLTVV.

This clonotype was found a few times. The chain recombines TRBV4-2 with TRBJ1-1, with 8 bases matching TRBD1. The CDR3 is 15 amino acids. Trimming took 2 bases from V and 8 from J; bases not matched to a gene: 10. Germline-derived CDR1 and CDR2 are LGHNA and YNFKEQ. The DNA for the CDR3 is TGTGCCAGCAGCCAATCAGGGGGCGAGGTCACAGAAGCTTTCTTT. It encodes CASSQSGGEVTEAFF.

This sequence joins TRBV6-1 and TRBJ1-6, with no clear D. The CDR3 covers 14 residues. V was shortened by 6 bases and J by 8 bases, with 14 bases between the two germline ends. Germline loops: CDR1 MNHNS, CDR2 SASEGT. The CDR3 is CASSLRRRYSPLHF. The CDR3 DNA follows: TGTGCCAGCAGCCTGCGGCGCCGATATTCACCCCTCCACTTT.

This clonotype was picked up a small number of times. The CDR3 DNA reads as TGTGCCAGCAGGGACTTCAAATATGGCTACACCTTC. Translation gives CASRDFKYGYTF. The chain uses TRBV6-5 and TRBJ1-2; D remains ambiguous. The germline gives CDR1 MNHEY, CDR2 SVGAGI. V was trimmed by 6 bases and J by 5 bases, leaving 10 bases between them. The CDR3 has 12 residues.